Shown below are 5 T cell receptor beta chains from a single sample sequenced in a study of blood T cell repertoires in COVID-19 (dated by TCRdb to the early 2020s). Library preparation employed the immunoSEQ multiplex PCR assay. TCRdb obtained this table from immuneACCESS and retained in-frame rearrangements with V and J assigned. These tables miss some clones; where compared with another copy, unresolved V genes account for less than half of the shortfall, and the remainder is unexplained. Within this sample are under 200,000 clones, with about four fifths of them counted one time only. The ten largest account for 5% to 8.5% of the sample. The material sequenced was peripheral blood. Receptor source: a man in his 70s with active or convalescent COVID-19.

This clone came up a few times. The DNA for the CDR3 is TGTGCCAGCAGTTATTCCCTAAGCAAGACCCAGTACTTC. It specifies CASSYSLSKTQYF. This chain uses TRBV6-5 with TRBJ2-5; the D is unclear. Germline V gene data show CDR1 as MNHEY and CDR2 as SVGAGI. The CDR3 runs 13 residues. Trimming stripped 3 bases from V and 6 bases from J, with 11 bases between.

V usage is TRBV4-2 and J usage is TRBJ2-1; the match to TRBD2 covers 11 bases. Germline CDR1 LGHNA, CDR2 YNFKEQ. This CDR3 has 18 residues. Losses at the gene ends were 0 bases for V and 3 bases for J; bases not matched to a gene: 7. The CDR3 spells CASSQDPPGLADYNEQFF. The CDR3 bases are TGTGCCAGCAGCCAAGATCCGCCGGGACTAGCGGACTACAATGAGCAGTTCTTC.

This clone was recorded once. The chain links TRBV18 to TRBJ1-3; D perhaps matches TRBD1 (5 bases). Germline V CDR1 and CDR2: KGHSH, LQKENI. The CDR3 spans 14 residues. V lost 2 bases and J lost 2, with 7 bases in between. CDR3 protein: CASSPEGAGNTIYF. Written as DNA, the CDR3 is TGTGCCAGCTCACCAGAAGGGGCTGGAAACACCATATATTTT. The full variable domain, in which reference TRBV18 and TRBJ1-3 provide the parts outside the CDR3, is NAGVMQNPRHLVRRRGQEARLRCSPMKGHSHVYWYRQLPEEGLKFMVYLQKENIIDESGMPKERFSAEFPKEGPSILRIQQVVRGDSAAYFCASSPEGAGNTIYFGEGSWLTVV.

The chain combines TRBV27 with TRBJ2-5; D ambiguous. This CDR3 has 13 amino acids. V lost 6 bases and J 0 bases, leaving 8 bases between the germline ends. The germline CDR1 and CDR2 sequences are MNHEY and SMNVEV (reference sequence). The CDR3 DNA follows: TGTGCCAGCAGCCCTAGGAACCAAGAGACCCAGTACTTC. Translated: CASSPRNQETQYF.

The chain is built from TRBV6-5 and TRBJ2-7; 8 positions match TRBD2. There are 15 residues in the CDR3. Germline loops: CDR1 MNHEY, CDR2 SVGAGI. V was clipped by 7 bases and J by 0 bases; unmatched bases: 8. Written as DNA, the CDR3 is TGTGCCAGCAAACGGGGGGGGCAGAACTCCTACGAGCAGTACTTC. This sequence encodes CASKRGGQNSYEQYF.